This T cell receptor (beta chain) was sequenced for a study of cytomegalovirus exposure and HLA in healthy donors. General observations from the study: For most TCR sequences rarity was the rule, although some public TCRs occurred in many donors. Per a prior analysis, the majority of TCR beta V segments were productive roughly 87% or roughly 30% of the time. Follow-up analysis later connected one missense variant in DCLRE1C with trimming of TCR beta V- and J-genes.

Germline V lookup: CDR1 LNHDA, CDR2 SQIVND (reference sequence). The CDR3 has 16 amino acids. The ends lost 3 bases at V and 5 bases at J; junction bases unmatched: 13. With 60 Vbeta and 13 Jbeta primers, the PCR was carried out. Using immunoSEQ multiplex PCR, the repertoire was profiled, and TCRdb retains in-frame clones only, with some absent. The sample table sets out about 140,000 clones. Concerning this clone: Its antigen is currently unknown.

The clonotype originates from a woman between 18 and 30 years old in good health and CMV-seronegative. Sequenced material: PBMCs. This chain uses TRBV19 with TRBJ2-7, with 7 positions matching TRBD2. The CDR3 is CASSIWAGVPLNEQYF. In DNA, the CDR3 is TGTGCCAGTAGTATCTGGGCGGGAGTCCCTTTGAACGAGCAGTACTTC.